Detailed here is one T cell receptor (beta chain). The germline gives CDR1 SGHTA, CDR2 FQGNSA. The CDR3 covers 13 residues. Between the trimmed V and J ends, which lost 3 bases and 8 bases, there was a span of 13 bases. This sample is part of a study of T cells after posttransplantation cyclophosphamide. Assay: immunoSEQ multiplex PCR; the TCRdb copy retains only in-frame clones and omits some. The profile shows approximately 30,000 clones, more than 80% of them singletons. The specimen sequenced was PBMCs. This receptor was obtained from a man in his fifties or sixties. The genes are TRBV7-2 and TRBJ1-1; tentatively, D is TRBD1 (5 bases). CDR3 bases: TGTGCCAGCAGCTTTGGGGTGGGGCGCGAAGCTTTCTTT. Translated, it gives CASSFGVGREAFF.